These 21 T cell receptor beta chains originate from one sample sequenced in a study of blood T cell repertoires in COVID-19. Assay used: immunoSEQ multiplex PCR; TCRdb lists only in-frame clones, some missing. The profile shows about 260,000 clones, over 80% of them singletons. Sequenced: peripheral blood. All receptors derive from a woman aged 40-49 years with acute or convalescent COVID-19.

J is TRBJ2-1 and V is TRBV24-1, with D possibly TRBD2 on 7 matching bases. Looked up from germline, CDR1 is KGHDR and CDR2 is SFDVKD. The CDR3 consists of 14 residues. V was cut by 6 bases and J by 5 bases, with 13 bases left in between. DNA for the CDR3: TGTGCCACCAGTAGGGGGGAGGGGAACAATGAGCAGTTCTTC. Its protein product is CATSRGEGNNEQFF.

The V and J genes are TRBV27 and TRBJ1-5; tentative D call: TRBD1 (5 bases). This CDR3 comprises 14 residues. Germline CDR1 and CDR2: MNHEY and SMNVEV (reference sequence). V lost 3 bases and J lost 3, with 9 bases in between. In nucleotides, the CDR3 is TGTGCCAGCAGTTTGGGGCTTCCCAATCAGCCCCAGCATTTT. Translation: CASSLGLPNQPQHF.

J is TRBJ1-1 and V is TRBV30; D might be TRBD1 (5 bases). The length of the CDR3 is 12 residues. Germline V lookup: CDR1 GTSNPN, CDR2 SVGIG (reference sequence). Trimming left V 2 bases short and J 8 bases short, with 12 bases between. The CDR3 bases are TGTGCCTGGAGTTTTCATGGGGGGGAAGCTTTCTTT. Its protein product is CAWSFHGGEAFF.

The chain carries TRBV9 and TRBJ1-2; 10 bases line up with TRBD1. There are 16 residues in the CDR3. Germline V CDR1 and CDR2: SGDLS, YYNGEE. J lost 5 bases, V lost 4 bases, and 11 bases had no gene match. The CDR3 nucleotides are TGTGCCAGCAGCATCCGGGACAGGGGAAGAACGTATGGCTACACCTTC. This gives the protein CASSIRDRGRTYGYTF.

The chain carries TRBV5-4 and TRBJ1-2; a weak D match, TRBD1 (6 bases). The CDR3 sequence is 13 residues long. V dropped 1 base and J dropped 8 bases, with 12 bases sitting between them. Germline lookup yields CDR1 SGHNT and CDR2 YYREEE (reference sequence). The CDR3 sequence: CASSLRGLRGYTF. The CDR3 DNA sequence: TGTGCCAGCAGCTTGAGGGGGTTGAGGGGCTACACCTTC.

The CDR3 region is CASSGMPGSGNTIYF. The CDR3 DNA follows: TGTGCCAGCAGTGGTATGCCAGGTTCTGGAAACACCATATATTTT. The J gene is TRBJ1-3, the V gene TRBV2, with D unclear. Per the germline V gene, CDR1 is SNHLY and CDR2 is FYNNEI. The CDR3 is made up of 15 amino acids. V lost 4 bases and J 1 base, leaving 11 bases between the germline ends.

Points on this clone: This CDR3 is also generated by other DNA sequences in the sample. The chain combines TRBV29-1 with TRBJ1-1, with TRBD1 matching over 9 bases. The CDR3 extends over 12 amino acids. Per germline, CDR1 SQVTM and CDR2 ANQGSEA. J lost 5 bases, V lost 6 bases, and 4 bases had no gene match. CDR3 DNA sequence: TGCAGCGTAGACAGGGGGAGGACTGAAGCTTTCTTT. Its protein is CSVDRGRTEAFF.

This chain uses TRBV4-1 with TRBJ1-1, with 7 bases lining up with TRBD1. With 1 base clipped from V and 5 bases from J, the junction kept 7 bases outside the gene matches. Looked up from germline, CDR1 is MGHRA and CDR2 is YSYEKL. This CDR3 region has 15 residues. CDR3 nucleotide sequence: TGCGCCAGCAGCCAAGTGGAGTCAGGGGGAACTGAAGCTTTCTTT. It translates to CASSQVESGGTEAFF.

The gene calls are TRBV5-1 and TRBJ2-1; 13 bases fit TRBD2. Germline assignment: CDR1 SGHRS and CDR2 YFSETQ. This CDR3 contains 15 residues. Losses at the gene ends were 4 bases for V and 9 bases for J; bases not matched to a gene: 7. CDR3 protein: CASSKLAGGPGEQFF. In DNA, the CDR3 is TGCGCCAGCAGCAAACTAGCGGGGGGGCCGGGTGAGCAGTTCTTC.

The table lists this clone with a count of one. The V and J genes are TRBV10-2 and TRBJ1-3, with TRBD1 as a possible D gene (6 bases). The CDR3 sequence is 15 residues long. The germline gives CDR1 WSHSY, CDR2 SAAADI. Between the trimmed V and J ends, which lost 6 bases and 2 bases, there was a span of 14 bases. The CDR3 DNA sequence: TGCGCCAGCAGCTGGGAGACAGGCGCTGGAAACACCATATATTTT. Translation: CASSWETGAGNTIYF.

In its sample, this clone was seen once. The gene calls are TRBV9 and TRBJ2-3; 15 bases line up with TRBD2. The trim removed 0 bases at V and 5 bases at J, leaving 7 bases unmatched. The CDR3 sequence is 18 residues long. CDR1 and CDR2 from the germline V gene are SGDLS and YYNGEE. CDR3 DNA sequence: TGTGCCAGCAGCGTAGCTACGTGGACTAGCGGGGGGGGAGATACGCAGTATTTT. It yields the protein CASSVATWTSGGGDTQYF.

This clone was observed a single time. The rearrangement joins TRBV6-6 to TRBJ1-4, with TRBD1 matching over 7 bases. Trimming took 4 bases from V and 7 from J; bases not matched to a gene: 12. The CDR3 is made up of 16 amino acids. Germline V gene sequence: CDR1 MNHNY, CDR2 SVGAGI (reference sequence). As DNA, the CDR3 is TGTGCCAGCAGTTTCAACGACAGGGAGCTAAGTGAAAAACTGTTTTTT. Translated: CASSFNDRELSEKLFF.

This clone was found once. The chain has TRBV11-2 and TRBJ2-2; TRBD1 matches at 11 bases. Germline CDR1 and CDR2: SGHAT and FQNNGV. V lost 2 bases and J lost 6; bases outside the gene matches: 2. CDR3 size: 15 residues. The CDR3 loop is CASSLLGQGAGELFF. The DNA of the CDR3 is TGTGCCAGCAGCTTACTGGGACAGGGGGCCGGGGAGCTGTTTTTT. The full variable domain, in which reference TRBV11-2 and TRBJ2-2 provide the parts outside the CDR3, is EAGVAQSPRYKIIEKRQSVAFWCNPISGHATLYWYQQILGQGPKLLIQFQNNGVVDDSQLPKDRFSAERLKGVDSTLKIQPAKLEDSAVYLCASSLLGQGAGELFFGEGSRLTVL.

CDR3 nucleotides: TGTGCCAGCAGCCCTTACTTCGGTGAGCAGTTCTTC. Translating it yields CASSPYFGEQFF. The rearrangement uses TRBV13 and TRBJ2-1; D ambiguous. Germline V CDR1 and CDR2: PRHDT, FYEKMQ (reference sequence). Trimming took 5 bases from V and 9 from J, leaving 11 bases between them. CDR3 length equals 12 residues.

This chain links TRBV7-2 with TRBJ1-5; D ambiguous. The CDR3 is 14 amino acids. With 4 bases removed from V and 4 bases from J, the gap between germline ends came to 11 bases. Germline CDR1 reads SGHTA; CDR2 reads FQGNSA. CDR3 amino acids: CASSSRVGNQPQHF. Here the CDR3 DNA reads TGTGCCAGCAGCTCCCGGGTCGGAAATCAGCCCCAGCATTTT. Filled out from reference TRBV7-2 and TRBJ1-5, the complete variable domain reads GAGVSQSPSNKVTEKGKDVELRCDPISGHTALYWYRQSLGQGLEFLIYFQGNSAPDKSGLPSDRFSAERTGGSVSTLTIQRTQQEDSAVYLCASSSRVGNQPQHFGDGTRLSIL.

The chain is built from TRBV3-1 (or the pseudogene TRBV3-2) and TRBJ1-5; tentatively, D is TRBD1 (6 bases). The CDR3 spans 16 residues. Trimming took 0 bases from V and 4 from J, leaving 13 bases between them. Germline-derived CDR1 and CDR2 are LGHDT and YNNKEL (reference sequence). The DNA for the CDR3 is TGTGCCAGCAGCCAAGATCGAGGTACAGGGAATCAGCCCCAGCATTTT. Translated: CASSQDRGTGNQPQHF.

The chain recombines TRBV19 with TRBJ1-5; D might be TRBD1 (5 bases). CDR1 is LNHDA, CDR2 SQIVND, per germline (reference sequence). Deletions cut 9 bases from V and 7 bases from J, with 16 bases between. The CDR3 is 13 residues long. CDR3 nucleotide sequence: TGTGCCAGCAGTCAAGGGGTTAGACAGCCCCAGCATTTT. This encodes CASSQGVRQPQHF.

The chain combines TRBV7-6 with TRBJ2-5, with 10 bases that match TRBD2. Losses at the gene ends were 0 bases for V and 5 bases for J; bases not matched to a gene: 6. Germline CDR1 SGHVS, CDR2 FNYEAQ. The CDR3 extends over 16 amino acids. CDR3 sequence (DNA): TGTGCCAGCAGCTTAGCGGGTAGCGGGGGGATGGAGACCCAGTACTTC. This encodes CASSLAGSGGMETQYF.

This clone was seen just once. This chain joins TRBV14 and TRBJ2-3, with D possibly being TRBD2 (5 bases). The length of the CDR3 is 16 residues. Between the trimmed V and J ends, which lost 4 bases and 1 base, there was a span of 15 bases. Germline V CDR1 and CDR2: SGHDN, FVKESK. The chain's CDR3 is CASSPGRGRGTDTQYF. CDR3 coding DNA: TGTGCCAGCAGCCCGGGCAGAGGGCGGGGCACAGATACGCAGTATTTT.

This sequence joins TRBV7-9 and TRBJ1-2; a possible D gene is TRBD1 (5 bases). Germline CDR1 SEHNR, CDR2 FQNEAQ (reference sequence). This CDR3 region has 14 residues. V lost 0 bases to trimming and J lost 6 bases, with 11 bases between them. The CDR3 sequence is CASSLAGGSDGYTF. CDR3 sequence (DNA): TGTGCCAGCAGCTTAGCGGGGGGTTCCGATGGCTACACCTTC. The full variable domain, completed using reference TRBV7-9 and TRBJ1-2, is DTGVSQNPRHKITKRGQNVTFRCDPISEHNRLYWYRQTLGQGPEFLTYFQNEAQLEKSRLLSDRFSAERPKGSFSTLEIQRTEQGDSAMYLCASSLAGGSDGYTFGSGTRLTVV.

The chain is built from TRBV5-6 and TRBJ2-4, with D unresolved. V was pared by 3 bases and J by 6 bases, with 7 bases between. The CDR3 spans 12 residues. Germline assignment: CDR1 SGHDT and CDR2 YYEEEE. CDR3 nucleotides: TGTGCCAGCAGCTCCAGTGGAAACATTCAGTACTTC. Encoded protein: CASSSSGNIQYF.